These 18 T cell receptor beta chains came from one sample sequenced in a study of CD8+ T cells in alopecia areata. Isolated RNA was reverse transcribed into cDNA used as the sequencing template. Repertoires were generated with immunoSEQ multiplex PCR, while TCRdb's copy carries only in-frame clones and drops some. Recorded here are more than 250,000 clones, none singletons. Sorting of pooled cutaneous lymph node cells used CD4, CD8alpha, NKG2D, NKG2ACE and other markers. Material for sequencing was CD4+ T cells sorted from a lymph node. The origin of the receptors is a C3H/HeJ mouse with alopecia areata. MHC haplotype here: H2-k.

This clone was observed a few times. Each gene name is a mouse one. The read gets to within 4 residues of the CDR3 end, and the germline J gene fills in the rest. The chain joins TRBV13-2 to TRBJ2-4; D is perhaps TRBD2 (7 bases). CDR1 is NNHNN, CDR2 SYGAGS, per germline (reference sequence). CDR3 length equals 16 residues. The CDR3 bases that were read are TGTGCCAGCGGTGATGCCGGAGGGGGGCGGGAAAAC. Its protein product is CASGDAGGGREN. The whole CDR3 protein is CASGDAGGGRENTLYF.

As to this clone: Gene names are mouse gene names. The read halts 4 residues ahead of the CDR3 end, with the missing end drawn from the germline J gene. The chain joins TRBV13-3 to TRBJ2-7; D may be TRBD2 (6 bases). The CDR3 covers 15 residues. In germline, CDR1 is NNHDY, CDR2 SYVADS. The sequenced part of the CDR3 DNA is TGTGCCAGCAGTGATCCGCTGGGGTCGCAATAT. It translates to CASSDPLGSQY. The whole CDR3 protein reads CASSDPLGSQYEQYF.

This clone came up a few times. Germline and genes here are mouse. The CDR3 goes on 4 residues after the read ends, and that part is filled in from the germline J gene. This chain joins TRBV31 and TRBJ2-3; D unclear. CDR1 and CDR2 (germline): GKSSPN, SITVG. This CDR3 region has 13 residues. V lost 4 bases and J lost 2, with 10 bases in between. CDR3 region: CAWNPADAETLYF. The DNA read from the CDR3 is TGTGCCTGGAACCCCGCAGATGCAGAA.

To note about this clone: Gene and germline names: mouse. Read data end 4 residues before the CDR3 end; the end is taken from the germline J gene. The V and J genes are TRBV5 and TRBJ2-7, with 8 bases aligning to TRBD2. Trimming removed 3 bases from V and 0 bases from J; junction bases left unmatched: 4. Germline V gives CDR1 LGHNA, CDR2 YNLKQL (reference sequence). The CDR3 has 15 residues. The sequenced part of the CDR3 DNA is TGTGCCAGCAGCCAGACTGGGGCTAACTCCTAT. It is translated as CASSQTGANSY. From start to end, the CDR3 is CASSQTGANSYEQYF.

With respect to this clone: Genes and germline come from the mouse. The read is 4 residues too short to cover the CDR3 end, so that end is filled in from the germline J gene. The gene calls are TRBV17 and TRBJ2-3; D perhaps matches TRBD1 (6 bases). The V gene lost 0 bases and the J gene lost 2 bases, with 9 bases spanning the gap. Germline lookup yields CDR1 MNHDT and CDR2 YYDKIL. The CDR3 spans 15 residues. This chain's CDR3 is CASSREGHHAETLYF. Incomplete CDR3 DNA: TGTGCTAGCAGTAGAGAGGGACATCATGCAGAA.

This clone was picked up a small number of times. Gene names follow the mouse nomenclature. Sequencing ends 4 residues short of the CDR3 end; the germline J gene provides the rest. The chain employs TRBV19 and TRBJ2-4; 8 bases map to TRBD1. Germline V gene sequence: CDR1 FNHDT, CDR2 SITEND (reference sequence). The CDR3 has 13 amino acids. The part of the CDR3 DNA that was read is TGTGCCAGCAGTCCTCACAGGGGGAAC. It specifies CASSPHRGN. The complete CDR3 reads CASSPHRGNTLYF.

With regard to this clone: Genes and germline come from the mouse. The observed sequence ends 4 residues before the CDR3 terminus, with the missing tail filled in from the germline J gene. Other DNA variants within this sample encode the same CDR3. The genes are TRBV5 and TRBJ2-7; TRBD2 is a possible D gene (6 bases). This CDR3 spans 15 amino acids. V dropped 1 base and J dropped 0 bases, with 10 bases sitting between them. Germline V gives CDR1 LGHNA, CDR2 YNLKQL (reference sequence). The sequenced CDR3 bases are TGTGCCAGCAGCCAAGTCCTGGGGAGCTCCTAT. It encodes CASSQVLGSSY. The whole CDR3 reads CASSQVLGSSYEQYF.

With respect to this clone: The gene names given are mouse names. The sequence runs out 4 residues before the end of the CDR3; the remainder is reconstructed from the germline J gene. In the same sample, other DNA sequences code for this CDR3. The rearrangement links TRBV19 to TRBJ2-1; 9 nucleotides line up with TRBD2. In germline, CDR1 is FNHDT, CDR2 SITEND (reference sequence). V shed 7 bases, J shed 1 base, and the junction held 3 bases outside the gene matches. CDR3 size: 14 residues. The CDR3 sequence is CASSDWGNYAEQFF. The sequenced part of the CDR3 DNA is TGTGCCAGCTCCGACTGGGGGAACTATGCT.

This clone was seen only a few times. Mouse germline and gene names are used. The read falls 4 residues short of the CDR3 end, and the missing part is taken from the germline J gene. This same CDR3 is encoded by further DNA sequences in the sample. The V call is TRBV19, the J call TRBJ2-3; 7 nucleotides match TRBD1. With 4 bases clipped from V and 0 bases from J, the junction kept 2 bases outside the gene matches. The length of the CDR3 is 14 residues. The germline V gene encodes CDR1 FNHDT and CDR2 SITEND (reference sequence). The CDR3 bases that were read are TGTGCCAGCAGTCTACAGGGGAGTGCAGAA. Protein product: CASSLQGSAE. The whole CDR3 protein reads CASSLQGSAETLYF.

As to this clone: The listed genes are named as in mouse. The sequence runs out 4 residues before the end of the CDR3; the remainder is reconstructed from the germline J gene. Other DNA sequences in the same sample also yield this CDR3. The chain links TRBV19 to TRBJ1-1, with D hard to call. Trimming took 2 bases from V and 1 from J, leaving 6 bases between them. This CDR3 has 13 residues. CDR1 is FNHDT and CDR2 is SITEND in the germline V gene (reference sequence). CDR3 loop: CASSIDKNTEVFF. Partial CDR3 DNA: TGTGCCAGCAGTATTGACAAAAACACA.

This clone was picked up a small number of times. Mouse gene names and germline throughout. Read sequence stops 4 residues before the CDR3 end, and the germline J gene provides the missing end. The chain is built from TRBV13-3 and TRBJ2-5, with a tentative D call TRBD1 (6 bases). The CDR3 is 14 amino acids. The germline V and J ends were trimmed by 5 bases and 0 bases, with 10 bases remaining between them. Germline CDR1 reads NNHDY; CDR2 reads SYVADS. The sequenced CDR3 bases are TGTGCCAGCAGCCACAGGGATAACCAAGAC. This translates into CASSHRDNQD. The entire CDR3 reads CASSHRDNQDTQYF.

Details on this clone: Gene names and germline refer to mouse. The sequence runs out 4 residues before the end of the CDR3; the remainder is reconstructed from the germline J gene. The sample holds other DNA sequences that translate to the same CDR3. This rearrangement joins TRBV5 to TRBJ2-3; D perhaps matches TRBD2 (6 bases). V was trimmed by 4 bases and J by 0 bases, leaving 8 bases between them. There are 14 residues in the CDR3. Germline lookup yields CDR1 LGHNA and CDR2 YNLKQL (reference sequence). The CDR3 DNA, read in part, is TGTGCCAGCAGCCTGGGGACTAGTGCAGAA. Translated: CASSLGTSAE. The full CDR3 protein reads CASSLGTSAETLYF.

This clone occurred a few times. Gene names are the mouse ones. The sequenced fragment ends 4 residues before the CDR3 boundary, so the rest is inferred from the germline J gene. The chain is built from TRBV13-1 and TRBJ2-3, with D perhaps matching TRBD1 (7 bases). Germline V gives CDR1 NSHNY, CDR2 SYGAGN. The V end was cut by 0 bases, the J end by 0 bases, with 14 bases between. CDR3 length equals 17 residues. The CDR3 here is CASSDERGPLSAETLYF. CDR3 DNA, as far as it was read: TGTGCCAGCAGTGATGAAAGGGGGCCGCTTAGTGCAGAA.

This clone was seen a few times. Germline and genes here are mouse. The read finishes 4 residues shy of the CDR3 end, and the germline J gene is used to complete it. This sequence joins TRBV31 and TRBJ1-4, with no clear D. The CDR3 has 10 residues. The germline V gene encodes CDR1 GKSSPN and CDR2 SITVG. The DNA read from the CDR3 is TGTGCCTGGAGCCTCGAA. Translation gives CAWSLE. In full, the CDR3 is CAWSLERLFF.

In the case of this clone: Gene and germline names: mouse. Coverage ceases 3 residues before the CDR3 finishes, and the germline J gene fills in the end. The chain is built from TRBV1 and TRBJ1-6, with 8 bases identical to TRBD1. TRBJ1-6 carries the ORF label, with uncertain function. Trimming at V came to 2 bases and at J to 9 bases, leaving 0 bases not matched to a gene. This CDR3 has 13 residues. The germline gives CDR1 NSQYPW, CDR2 LRSPGD (reference sequence). The DNA read from the CDR3 is TGCACCTGCAGTGCACAGGGGGCTTCGCCC. It translates to CTCSAQGASP. In full, the CDR3 reads CTCSAQGASPLYF.

The sample holds a few counts of this clone. Genes here carry mouse names. The sequenced fragment ends 4 residues before the CDR3 boundary, so the rest is inferred from the germline J gene. The V gene is TRBV5, the J gene TRBJ2-2; tentatively, D is TRBD1 (5 bases). Germline V gives CDR1 LGHNA, CDR2 YNLKQL (reference sequence). The CDR3 covers 14 residues. V gave up 3 bases and J gave up 2 bases, with 7 bases separating them. The sequenced part of the CDR3 DNA is TGTGCCAGCAGCCACGCAGGGAACACCGGG. Its protein is CASSHAGNTG. The CDR3, in full, reads CASSHAGNTGQLYF.

This clone was detected a few times. Mouse germline and gene names are used. With the read ending 4 residues before the CDR3 end, the germline J gene is used to fill in that end. The sample contains more than one DNA sequence encoding this CDR3. V gene TRBV19 combines with J gene TRBJ1-2; the match to TRBD1 covers 7 bases. CDR1 and CDR2 (germline): FNHDT, SITEND (reference sequence). The trim removed 4 bases at V and 0 bases at J, leaving 6 bases unmatched. The CDR3 sequence is 15 residues long. The covered CDR3 bases are TGTGCCAGCAGTCCTCGACAGGGTGCAAACTCC. It is translated as CASSPRQGANS. The CDR3 in its entirety is CASSPRQGANSDYTF.

Only a few counts were recorded for this clone. Genes and germline come from the mouse. The CDR3 is cut off 4 residues early in the read; its end comes from the germline J gene. Different DNA sequences within this sample yield the same CDR3. The chain carries TRBV5 and TRBJ2-3; perhaps TRBD2 as D (6 bases). The V gene lost 1 base and the J gene lost 0 bases, with 11 bases spanning the gap. This CDR3 region has 16 residues. Germline lookup yields CDR1 LGHNA and CDR2 YNLKQL (reference sequence). CDR3: CASSQGLGSSAETLYF. The part of the CDR3 DNA that was read is TGTGCCAGCAGCCAAGGTCTGGGGTCTAGTGCAGAA.